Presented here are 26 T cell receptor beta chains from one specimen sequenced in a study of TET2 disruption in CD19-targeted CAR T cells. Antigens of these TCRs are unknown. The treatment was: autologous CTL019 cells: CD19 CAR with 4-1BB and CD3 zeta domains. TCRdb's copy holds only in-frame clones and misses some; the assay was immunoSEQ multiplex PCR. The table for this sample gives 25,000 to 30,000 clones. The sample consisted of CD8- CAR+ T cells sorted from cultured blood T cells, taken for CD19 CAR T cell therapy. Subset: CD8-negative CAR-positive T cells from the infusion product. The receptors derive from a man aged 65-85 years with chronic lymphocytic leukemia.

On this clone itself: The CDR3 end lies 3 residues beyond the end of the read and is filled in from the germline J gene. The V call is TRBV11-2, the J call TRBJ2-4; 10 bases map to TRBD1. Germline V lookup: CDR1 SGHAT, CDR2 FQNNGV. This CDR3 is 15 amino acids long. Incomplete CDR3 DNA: TGTGCCAGCAGACGAGGACAGGGGGGAAACTATGGT. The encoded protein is CASRRGQGGNYG. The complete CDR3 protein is CASRRGQGGNYGQYF.

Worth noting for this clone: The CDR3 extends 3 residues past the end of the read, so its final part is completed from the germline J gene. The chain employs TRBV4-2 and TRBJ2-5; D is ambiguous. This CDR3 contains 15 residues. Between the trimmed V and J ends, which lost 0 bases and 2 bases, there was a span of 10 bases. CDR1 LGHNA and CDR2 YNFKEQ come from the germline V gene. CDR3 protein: CASSQEWRPQETQYF. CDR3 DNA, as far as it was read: TGTGCCAGCAGCCAAGAATGGCGGCCTCAAGAGACC.

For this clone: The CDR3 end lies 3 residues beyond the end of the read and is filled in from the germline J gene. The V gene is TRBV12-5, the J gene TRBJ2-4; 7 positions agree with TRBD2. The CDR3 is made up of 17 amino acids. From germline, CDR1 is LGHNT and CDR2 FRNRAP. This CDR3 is CASGWTSQVPRDYGQYF. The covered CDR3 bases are TGTGCTAGTGGTTGGACCTCACAGGTTCCCAGGGACTATGGT.

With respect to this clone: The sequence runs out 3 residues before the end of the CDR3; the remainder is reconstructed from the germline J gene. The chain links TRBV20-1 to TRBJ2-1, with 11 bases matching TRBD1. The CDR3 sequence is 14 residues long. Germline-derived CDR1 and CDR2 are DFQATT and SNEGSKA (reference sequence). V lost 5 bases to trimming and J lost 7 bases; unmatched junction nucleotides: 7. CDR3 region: CSARGQGALNEQFF. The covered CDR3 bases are TGCAGTGCTCGAGGACAGGGGGCGTTAAATGAG.

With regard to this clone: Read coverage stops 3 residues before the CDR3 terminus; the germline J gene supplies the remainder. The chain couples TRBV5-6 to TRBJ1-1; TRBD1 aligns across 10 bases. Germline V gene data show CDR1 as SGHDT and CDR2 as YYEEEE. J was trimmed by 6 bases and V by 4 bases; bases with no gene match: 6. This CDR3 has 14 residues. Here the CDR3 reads CASSLGTGDAEAFF. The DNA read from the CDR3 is TGTGCCAGCAGCCTCGGGACAGGGGACGCTGAA.

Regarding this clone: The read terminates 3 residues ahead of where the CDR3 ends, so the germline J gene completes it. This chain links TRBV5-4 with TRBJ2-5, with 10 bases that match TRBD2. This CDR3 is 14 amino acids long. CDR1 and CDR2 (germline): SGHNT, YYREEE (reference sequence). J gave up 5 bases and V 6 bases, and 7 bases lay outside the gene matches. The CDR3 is CASKSGGVAETQYF. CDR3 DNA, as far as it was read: TGTGCCAGCAAAAGCGGGGGGGTCGCTGAGACC.

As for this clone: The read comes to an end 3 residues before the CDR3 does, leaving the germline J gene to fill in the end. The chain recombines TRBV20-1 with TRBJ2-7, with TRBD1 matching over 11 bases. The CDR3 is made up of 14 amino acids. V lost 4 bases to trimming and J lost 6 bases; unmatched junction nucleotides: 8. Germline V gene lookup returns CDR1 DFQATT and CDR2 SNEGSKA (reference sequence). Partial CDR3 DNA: TGCAGTGCTATCAAAACCGGGACAGGGGGCGAG. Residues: CSAIKTGTGGE. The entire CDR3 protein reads CSAIKTGTGGEQYF.

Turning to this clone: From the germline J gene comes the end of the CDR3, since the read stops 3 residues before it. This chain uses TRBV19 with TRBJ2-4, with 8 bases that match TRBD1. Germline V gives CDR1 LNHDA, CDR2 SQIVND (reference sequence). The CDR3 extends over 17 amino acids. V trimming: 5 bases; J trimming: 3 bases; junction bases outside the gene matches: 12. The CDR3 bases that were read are TGTGCCAGTAGTGCGACTACCGGGACAGGCGGCAAAAACATT. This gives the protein CASSATTGTGGKNI. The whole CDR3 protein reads CASSATTGTGGKNIQYF. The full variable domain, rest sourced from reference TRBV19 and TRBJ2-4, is DGGITQSPKYLFRKEGQNVTLSCEQNLNHDAMYWYRQDPGQGLRLIYYSQIVNDFQKGDIAEGYSVSREKKESFPLTVTSAQKNPTAFYLCASSATTGTGGKNIQYFGAGTRLSVL.

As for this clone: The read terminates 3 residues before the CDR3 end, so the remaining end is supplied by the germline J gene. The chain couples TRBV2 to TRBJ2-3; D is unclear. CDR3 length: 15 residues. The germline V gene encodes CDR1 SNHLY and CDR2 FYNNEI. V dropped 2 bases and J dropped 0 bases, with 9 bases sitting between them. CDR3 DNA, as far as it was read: TGTGCCAGCAGTGAAAGGGTAGACAGCACAGATACG. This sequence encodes CASSERVDSTDT. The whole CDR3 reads CASSERVDSTDTQYF.

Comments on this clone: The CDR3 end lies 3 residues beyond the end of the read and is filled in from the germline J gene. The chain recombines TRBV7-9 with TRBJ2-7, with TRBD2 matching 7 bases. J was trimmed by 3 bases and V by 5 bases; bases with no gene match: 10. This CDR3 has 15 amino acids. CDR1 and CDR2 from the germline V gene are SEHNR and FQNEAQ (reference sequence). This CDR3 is CASSITSGAVYEQYF. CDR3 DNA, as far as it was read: TGTGCCAGCAGCATAACGAGCGGGGCCGTCTACGAG.

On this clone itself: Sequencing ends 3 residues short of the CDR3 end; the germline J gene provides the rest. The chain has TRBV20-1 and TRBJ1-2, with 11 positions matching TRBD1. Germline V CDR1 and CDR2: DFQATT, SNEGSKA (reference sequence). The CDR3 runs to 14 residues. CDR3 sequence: CSARDRGLSYDYTF. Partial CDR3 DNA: TGCAGTGCTAGGGACAGGGGGCTTAGCTACGAC.

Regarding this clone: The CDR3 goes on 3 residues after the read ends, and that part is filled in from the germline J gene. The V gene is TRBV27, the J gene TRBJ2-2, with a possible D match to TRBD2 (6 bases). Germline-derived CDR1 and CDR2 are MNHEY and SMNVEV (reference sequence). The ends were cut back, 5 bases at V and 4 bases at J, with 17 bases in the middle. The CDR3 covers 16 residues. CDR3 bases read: TGTGCCAGCAGTCCCAGCCGTCGGGGAGGCACCGGGGAG. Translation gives CASSPSRRGGTGE. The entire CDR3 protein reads CASSPSRRGGTGELFF.

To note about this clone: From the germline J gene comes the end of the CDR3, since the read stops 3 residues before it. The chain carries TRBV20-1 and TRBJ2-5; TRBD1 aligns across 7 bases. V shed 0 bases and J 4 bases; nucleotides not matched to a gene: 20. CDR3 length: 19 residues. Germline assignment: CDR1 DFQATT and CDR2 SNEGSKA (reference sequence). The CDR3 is CSARDVLFDRAGLTETQYF. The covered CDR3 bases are TGCAGTGCTAGAGATGTCCTCTTCGACAGGGCCGGGTTAACAGAGACC.

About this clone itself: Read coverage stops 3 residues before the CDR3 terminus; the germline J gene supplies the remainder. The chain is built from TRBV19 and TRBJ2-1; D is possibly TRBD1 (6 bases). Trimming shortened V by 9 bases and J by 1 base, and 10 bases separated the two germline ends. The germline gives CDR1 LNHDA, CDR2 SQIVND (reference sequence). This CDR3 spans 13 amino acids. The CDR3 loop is CASAGQSYNEQFF. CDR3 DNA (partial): TGTGCCAGCGCCGGACAGTCCTACAATGAG.

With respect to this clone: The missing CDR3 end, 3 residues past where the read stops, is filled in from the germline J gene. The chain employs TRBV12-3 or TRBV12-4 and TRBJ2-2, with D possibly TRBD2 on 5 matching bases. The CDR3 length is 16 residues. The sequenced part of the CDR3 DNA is TGTGCCAGCAGTTTCGGGGTAGCCTCTGTGGCCAACGTG. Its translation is CASSFGVASVANV. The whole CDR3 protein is CASSFGVASVANVLFF.

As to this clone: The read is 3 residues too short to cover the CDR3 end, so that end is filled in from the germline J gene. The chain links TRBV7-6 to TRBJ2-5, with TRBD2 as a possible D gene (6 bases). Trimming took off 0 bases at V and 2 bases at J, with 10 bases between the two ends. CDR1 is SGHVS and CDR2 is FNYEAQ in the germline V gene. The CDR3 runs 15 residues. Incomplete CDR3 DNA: TGTGCCAGCAGCTTAGCCCTAGCGCAACAAGAGACC. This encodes CASSLALAQQET. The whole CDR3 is CASSLALAQQETQYF.

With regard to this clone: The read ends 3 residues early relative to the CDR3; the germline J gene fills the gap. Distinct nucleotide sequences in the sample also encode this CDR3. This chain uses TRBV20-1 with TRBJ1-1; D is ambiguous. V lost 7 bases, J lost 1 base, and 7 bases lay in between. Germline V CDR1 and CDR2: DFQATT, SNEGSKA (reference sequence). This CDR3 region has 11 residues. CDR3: CSVTQNTEAFF. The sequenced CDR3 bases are TGCAGTGTTACACAGAACACTGAA.

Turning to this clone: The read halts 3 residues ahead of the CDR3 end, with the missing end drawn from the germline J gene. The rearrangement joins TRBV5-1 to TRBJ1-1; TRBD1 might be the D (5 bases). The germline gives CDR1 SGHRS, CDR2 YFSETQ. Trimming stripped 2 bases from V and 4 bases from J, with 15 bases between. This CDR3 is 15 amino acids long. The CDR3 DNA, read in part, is TGCGCCAGCAGCTTAACGGGTCAGGGCGGCACTGAA. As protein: CASSLTGQGGTE. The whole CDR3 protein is CASSLTGQGGTEAFF.

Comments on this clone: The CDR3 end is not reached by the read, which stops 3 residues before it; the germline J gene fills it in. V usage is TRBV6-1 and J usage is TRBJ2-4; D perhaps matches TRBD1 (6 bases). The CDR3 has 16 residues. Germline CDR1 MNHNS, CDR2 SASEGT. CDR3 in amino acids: CASSGNYRAENYGQYF. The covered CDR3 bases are TGTGCCAGCAGTGGGAATTACAGGGCAGAAAACTATGGT.

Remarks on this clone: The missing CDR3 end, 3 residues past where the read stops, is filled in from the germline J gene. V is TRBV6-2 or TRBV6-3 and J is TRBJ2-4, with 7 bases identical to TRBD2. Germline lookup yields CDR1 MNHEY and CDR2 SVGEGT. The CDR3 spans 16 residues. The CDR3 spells CASSYGKLANQETQYF. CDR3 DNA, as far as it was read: TGTGCCAGCAGTTACGGAAAACTAGCGAATCAAGAGACT.

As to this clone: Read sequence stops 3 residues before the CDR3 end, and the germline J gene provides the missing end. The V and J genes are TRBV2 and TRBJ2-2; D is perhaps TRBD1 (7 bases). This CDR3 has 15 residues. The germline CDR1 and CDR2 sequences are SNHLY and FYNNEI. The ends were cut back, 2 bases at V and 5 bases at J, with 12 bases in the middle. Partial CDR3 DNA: TGTGCCAGCAGTGAAAGGGCAGGGGGGACCGGGGAG. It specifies CASSERAGGTGE. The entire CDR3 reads CASSERAGGTGELFF. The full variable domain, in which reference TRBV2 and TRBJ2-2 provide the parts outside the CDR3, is EPEVTQTPSHQVTQMGQEVILRCVPISNHLYFYWYRQILGQKVEFLVSFYNNEISEKSEIFDDQFSVERPDGSNFTLKIRSTKLEDSAMYFCASSERAGGTGELFFGEGSRLTVL.

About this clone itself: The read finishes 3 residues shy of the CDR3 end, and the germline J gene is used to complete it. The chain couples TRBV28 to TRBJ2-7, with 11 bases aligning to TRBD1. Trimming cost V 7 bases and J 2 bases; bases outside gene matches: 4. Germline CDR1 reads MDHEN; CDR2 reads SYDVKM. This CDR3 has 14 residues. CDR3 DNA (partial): TGTGCCAGCATCTCGGGACAGGGGGCCTACGAG. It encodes CASISGQGAYE. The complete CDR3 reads CASISGQGAYEQYF.

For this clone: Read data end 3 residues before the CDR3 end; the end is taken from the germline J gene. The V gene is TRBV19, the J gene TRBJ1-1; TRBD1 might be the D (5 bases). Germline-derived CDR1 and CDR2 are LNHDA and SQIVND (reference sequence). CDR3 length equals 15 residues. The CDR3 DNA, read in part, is TGTGCCAGTAGTGCCGGGACTCGAACCGTTGACATT. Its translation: CASSAGTRTVDI. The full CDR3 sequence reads CASSAGTRTVDIAFF.

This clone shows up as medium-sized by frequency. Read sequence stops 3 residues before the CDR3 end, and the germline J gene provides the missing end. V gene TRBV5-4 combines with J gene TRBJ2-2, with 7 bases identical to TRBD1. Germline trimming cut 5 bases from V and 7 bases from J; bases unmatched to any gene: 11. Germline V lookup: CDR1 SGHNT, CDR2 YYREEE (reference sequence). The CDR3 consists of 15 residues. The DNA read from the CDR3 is TGTGCCAGCAGACCAGGACAGGATGGGGGCGGGGAG. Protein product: CASRPGQDGGGE. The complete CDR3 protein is CASRPGQDGGGELFF.

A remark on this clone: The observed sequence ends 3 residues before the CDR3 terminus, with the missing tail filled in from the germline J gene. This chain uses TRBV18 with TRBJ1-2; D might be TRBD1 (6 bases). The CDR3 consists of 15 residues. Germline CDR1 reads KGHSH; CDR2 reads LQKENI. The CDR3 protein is CASSPLAGALNEYTF. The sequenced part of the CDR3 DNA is TGTGCCAGCTCACCACTAGCGGGGGCCCTCAATGAA.

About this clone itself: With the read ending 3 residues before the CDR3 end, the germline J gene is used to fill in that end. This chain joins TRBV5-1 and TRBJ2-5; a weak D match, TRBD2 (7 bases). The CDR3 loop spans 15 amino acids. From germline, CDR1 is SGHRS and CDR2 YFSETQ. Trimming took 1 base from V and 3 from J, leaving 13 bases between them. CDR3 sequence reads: CASSLRGAKEETQYF. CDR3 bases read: TGCGCCAGCAGCTTGCGGGGGGCAAAAGAAGAGACC. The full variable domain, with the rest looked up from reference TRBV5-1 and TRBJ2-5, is KAGVTQTPRYLIKTRGQQVTLSCSPISGHRSVSWYQQTPGQGLQFLFEYFSETQRNKGNFPGRFSGRQFSNSRSEMNVSTLELGDSALYLCASSLRGAKEETQYFGPGTRLLVL.